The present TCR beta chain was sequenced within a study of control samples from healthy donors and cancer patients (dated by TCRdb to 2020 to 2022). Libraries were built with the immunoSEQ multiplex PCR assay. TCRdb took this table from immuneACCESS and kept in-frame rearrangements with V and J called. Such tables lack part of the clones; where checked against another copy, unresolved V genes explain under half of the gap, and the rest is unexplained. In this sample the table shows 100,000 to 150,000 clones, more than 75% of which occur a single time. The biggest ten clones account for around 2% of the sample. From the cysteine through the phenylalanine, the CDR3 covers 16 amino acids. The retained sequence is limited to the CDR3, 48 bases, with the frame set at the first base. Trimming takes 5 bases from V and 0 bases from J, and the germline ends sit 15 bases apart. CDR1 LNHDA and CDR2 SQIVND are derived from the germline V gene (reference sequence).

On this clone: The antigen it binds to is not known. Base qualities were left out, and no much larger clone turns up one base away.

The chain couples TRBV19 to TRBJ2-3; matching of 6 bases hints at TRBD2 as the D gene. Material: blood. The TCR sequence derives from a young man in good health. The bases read TGTGCCAGTAGTCCTAGCGCCCACCCTAGCACAGATACGCAGTATTTT. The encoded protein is CASSPSAHPSTDTQYF.